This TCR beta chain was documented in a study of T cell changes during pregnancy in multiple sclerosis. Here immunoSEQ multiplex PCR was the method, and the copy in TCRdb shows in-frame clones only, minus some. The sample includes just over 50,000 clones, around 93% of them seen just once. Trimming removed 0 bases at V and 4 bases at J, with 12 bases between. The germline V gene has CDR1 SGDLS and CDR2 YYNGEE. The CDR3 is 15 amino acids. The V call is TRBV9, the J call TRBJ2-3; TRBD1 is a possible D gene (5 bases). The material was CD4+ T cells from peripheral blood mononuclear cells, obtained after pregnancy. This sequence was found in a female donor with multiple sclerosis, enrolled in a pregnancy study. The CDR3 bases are TGTGCCAGCAGCGTAGTCCAGGGTGCGCCAGATACGCAGTATTTT. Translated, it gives CASSVVQGAPDTQYF.